The rows below give T cell receptor beta chains drawn from one sample of a study of TIL therapy for anti-PD-1-resistant metastatic lung cancer. Assay used: immunoSEQ multiplex PCR; TCRdb lists only in-frame clones, some missing. The profile covers roughly 46,000 clones, with 65% to 90% appearing a single time and 4% to 6% taken by the ten largest. The input for sequencing was blood, taken at baseline. These receptors originate from a person aged 25 to 85 with non-small cell lung cancer. The CDR3 runs from the conserved cysteine through the conserved F or W. The D gene is left open where the match is weak. Only some rows state a clone size, as once, few, many or a class for expanded clones.

clone_size	v_call	d_call	j_call	cdr3_aa	cdr3_nt
NA	TRBV6-2/TRBV6-3	NA	TRBJ2-5	CASSYGSSSTETQYF	TGTGCCAGCAGTTACGGGAGTAGCAGTACTGAGACCCAGTACTTC
NA	TRBV7-9	TRBD2	TRBJ2-3	CASSPRTGGGTDTQYF	TGTGCCAGCAGCCCCCGAACCGGGGGGGGTACAGATACGCAGTATTTT
NA	TRBV19	NA	TRBJ2-5	CASRRDIGGAETQYF	TGTGCCAGTAGACGGGACATTGGGGGGGCAGAGACCCAGTACTTC
NA	TRBV2	TRBD1	TRBJ1-6	CASSEAGGQANSPLHF	TGTGCCAGCAGTGAAGCGGGCGGACAGGCTAATTCACCCCTCCACTTT
once	TRBV10-3	NA	TRBJ2-6	CAISESASSGANVLTF	TGTGCCATCAGTGAGTCGGCGAGCTCTGGGGCCAACGTCCTGACTTTC
NA	TRBV3-1/TRBV3-2	TRBD1	TRBJ1-6	CASSSGTGHTPLHF	TGTGCCAGCAGCTCCGGGACAGGGCATACACCCCTCCACTTT
NA	TRBV28	NA	TRBJ1-2	CASSLLSAVLEGYTF	TGTGCCAGCAGTTTACTGTCGGCTGTCCTGGAGGGCTACACCTTC
NA	TRBV3-1/TRBV3-2	NA	TRBJ1-2	CASSQDSVGRGYTF	TGTGCCAGCAGCCAAGATTCGGTTGGGAGAGGCTACACCTTC
few	TRBV28	TRBD1	TRBJ1-4	CASSPPEGGPNEKLFF	TGTGCCAGCAGTCCGCCCGAAGGGGGCCCTAATGAAAAACTGTTTTTT
NA	TRBV28	NA	TRBJ2-1	CASSRGLNEQFF	TGTGCCAGCAGCAGGGGTCTGAATGAGCAGTTCTTC
NA	TRBV19	NA	TRBJ1-5	CASSIIGGNQPQHF	TGTGCCAGTAGTATAATAGGTGGCAATCAGCCCCAGCATTTT
NA	TRBV18	NA	TRBJ2-7	CASSPPGRGEQYF	TGTGCCAGCTCACCTCCCGGTAGGGGTGAGCAGTACTTC
NA	TRBV7-9	NA	TRBJ2-1	CASKVGLAREQFF	TGTGCCAGCAAAGTCGGTTTGGCCCGTGAGCAGTTCTTC
once	TRBV28	NA	TRBJ1-1	CASSLGKGGSLSEAFF	TGTGCCAGCAGTTTAGGTAAGGGCGGGAGTTTATCTGAAGCTTTCTTT
NA	TRBV6-6	TRBD1	TRBJ2-3	CASSYSRDRNTDTQYF	TGTGCCAGCAGTTACTCACGGGACAGAAACACAGATACGCAGTATTTT
few	TRBV24-1	NA	TRBJ1-1	CATSLGTEAFF	TGTGCCACCAGTCTTGGGACTGAAGCTTTCTTT
once	TRBV2	NA	TRBJ2-1	CASSGARSQFF	TGTGCCAGCAGTGGTGCCCGTTCGCAGTTCTTC
NA	TRBV28	NA	TRBJ2-7	CASSQPGHTYEQYF	TGTGCCAGCAGTCAACCCGGGCATACCTACGAGCAGTACTTC
NA	TRBV7-8	NA	TRBJ1-1	CASSRGRLATEAFF	TGTGCCAGCAGCAGGGGACGACTGGCCACTGAAGCTTTCTTT
NA	TRBV30	NA	TRBJ2-6	CAWNWETGANVLTF	TGTGCCTGGAATTGGGAAACGGGGGCCAACGTCCTGACTTTC
NA	TRBV13	NA	TRBJ2-5	CASSFRAGTQETQYF	TGTGCCAGCAGCTTTAGGGCGGGGACTCAAGAGACCCAGTACTTC
NA	TRBV15	NA	TRBJ1-5	CATSLSSAVEPQHF	TGTGCCACCAGCTTATCATCAGCCGTTGAGCCCCAGCATTTT
NA	TRBV6-6	NA	TRBJ2-7	CASLAVASSYEQYF	TGTGCCAGCCTGGCAGTCGCGAGCTCCTACGAGCAGTACTTC
few	TRBV7-9	NA	TRBJ1-5	CASSQQGFNQPQHF	TGTGCCAGCAGCCAACAGGGTTTCAATCAGCCCCAGCATTTT
once	TRBV7-2	TRBD2	TRBJ2-1	CASSLISPLAGGRNEQFF	TGTGCCAGCAGCTTAATATCCCCACTAGCGGGAGGGCGTAATGAGCAGTTCTTC
NA	TRBV7-9	TRBD1	TRBJ1-4	CASSPDRGGRQTNEKLFF	TGTGCCAGCAGCCCGGACAGGGGGGGCAGACAGACTAATGAAAAACTGTTTTTT
NA	TRBV7-9	NA	TRBJ2-7	CASSLVAEQYF	TGTGCCAGCAGCTTGGTAGCCGAGCAGTACTTC
NA	TRBV28	TRBD2	TRBJ2-5	CASSPSAGRLAGLQETQYF	TGTGCCAGCAGCCCCTCGGCGGGGAGGCTAGCGGGACTCCAAGAGACCCAGTACTTC
NA	TRBV7-2	TRBD2	TRBJ2-5	CASSRTGPRLAGGLETQYF	TGTGCCAGCAGTAGGACAGGACCTAGACTAGCGGGGGGGCTAGAGACCCAGTACTTC
once	TRBV29-1	TRBD1	TRBJ2-5	CSVGMRDRGSETQYF	TGCAGCGTTGGAATGCGCGACAGGGGTTCAGAGACCCAGTACTTC
NA	TRBV10-3	NA	TRBJ2-2	CAISEKWRKNTGELFF	TGTGCCATCAGTGAGAAGTGGCGCAAGAACACCGGGGAGCTGTTTTTT
NA	TRBV5-1	NA	TRBJ1-1	CASRPGPIGDTEAFF	TGCGCCAGCAGACCGGGCCCAATAGGGGACACTGAAGCTTTCTTT
NA	TRBV24-1	TRBD1	TRBJ2-3	CATSTGGTDTQYF	TGTGCCACCTCCACAGGGGGCACAGATACGCAGTATTTT
once	TRBV7-9	NA	TRBJ2-3	CASNRDSPNTQYF	TGTGCCAGCAACAGAGACTCCCCGAATACGCAGTATTTT
NA	TRBV5-5	NA	TRBJ1-1	CASSLQGLGTEAFF	TGTGCCAGCAGCTTGCAGGGGTTGGGCACTGAAGCTTTCTTT
NA	TRBV24-1	TRBD2	TRBJ2-1	CATSDLVSGPQFF	TGTGCCACCAGTGATTTAGTTAGCGGGCCGCAGTTCTTC
NA	TRBV4-2	NA	TRBJ2-5	CASSQEFAGSYETQYF	TGTGCCAGCAGCCAAGAATTCGCGGGGTCCTATGAGACCCAGTACTTC
NA	TRBV7-2	TRBD2	TRBJ2-1	CASSPAGGNEQFF	TGTGCCAGCAGCCCTGCGGGGGGCAATGAGCAGTTCTTC
NA	TRBV28	NA	TRBJ2-1	CASSFGQGRPNEQFF	TGTGCCAGCAGTTTTGGGCAGGGTAGGCCGAATGAGCAGTTCTTC
NA	TRBV7-2	NA	TRBJ2-4	CASSFRDTKNIQYF	TGTGCCAGCAGCTTCCGGGACACCAAAAACATTCAGTACTTC